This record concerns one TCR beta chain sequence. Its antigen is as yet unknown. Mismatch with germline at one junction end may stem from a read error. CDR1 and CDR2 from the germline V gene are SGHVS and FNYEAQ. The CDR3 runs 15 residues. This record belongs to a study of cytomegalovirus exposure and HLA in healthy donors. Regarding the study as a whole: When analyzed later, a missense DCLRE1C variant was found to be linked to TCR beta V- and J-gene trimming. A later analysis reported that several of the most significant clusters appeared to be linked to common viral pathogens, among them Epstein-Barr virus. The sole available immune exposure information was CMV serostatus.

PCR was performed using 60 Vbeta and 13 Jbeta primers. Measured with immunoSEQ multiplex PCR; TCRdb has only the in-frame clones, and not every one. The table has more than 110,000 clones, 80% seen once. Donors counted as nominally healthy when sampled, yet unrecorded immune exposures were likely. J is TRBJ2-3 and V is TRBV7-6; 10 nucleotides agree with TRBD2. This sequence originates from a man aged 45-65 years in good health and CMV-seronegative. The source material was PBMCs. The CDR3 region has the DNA TGTGCCAGCAGCCTAGCGGGAGCTAGCACAGATACGCAGTATTTT. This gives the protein CASSLAGASTDTQYF.